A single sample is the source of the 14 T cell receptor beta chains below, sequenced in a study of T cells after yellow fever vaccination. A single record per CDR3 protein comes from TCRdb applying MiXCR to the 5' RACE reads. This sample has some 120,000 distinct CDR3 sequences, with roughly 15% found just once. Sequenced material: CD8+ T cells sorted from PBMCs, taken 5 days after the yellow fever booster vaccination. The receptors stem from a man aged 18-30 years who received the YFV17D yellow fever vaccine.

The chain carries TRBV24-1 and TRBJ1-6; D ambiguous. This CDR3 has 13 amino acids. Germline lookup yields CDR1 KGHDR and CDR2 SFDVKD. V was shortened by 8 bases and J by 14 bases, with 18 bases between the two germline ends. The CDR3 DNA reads TGTGCCACCACTCCGGTAAAGGGAACATCCCTCCACTTT. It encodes CATTPVKGTSLHF.

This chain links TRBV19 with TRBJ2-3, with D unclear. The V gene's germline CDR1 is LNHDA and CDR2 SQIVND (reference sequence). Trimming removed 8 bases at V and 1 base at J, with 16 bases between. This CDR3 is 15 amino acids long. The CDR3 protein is CASGVSSAGTDTQYF. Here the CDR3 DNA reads TGTGCCAGTGGAGTAAGTTCGGCGGGCACAGATACGCAGTATTTT.

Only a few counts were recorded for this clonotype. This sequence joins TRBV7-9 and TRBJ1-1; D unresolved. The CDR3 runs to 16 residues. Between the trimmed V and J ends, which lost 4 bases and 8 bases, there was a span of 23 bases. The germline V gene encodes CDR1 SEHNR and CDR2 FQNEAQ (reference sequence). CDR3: CASSSLNVVPFMEAFF. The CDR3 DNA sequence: TGTGCCAGCAGCTCCCTTAACGTGGTTCCCTTTATGGAAGCTTTCTTT.

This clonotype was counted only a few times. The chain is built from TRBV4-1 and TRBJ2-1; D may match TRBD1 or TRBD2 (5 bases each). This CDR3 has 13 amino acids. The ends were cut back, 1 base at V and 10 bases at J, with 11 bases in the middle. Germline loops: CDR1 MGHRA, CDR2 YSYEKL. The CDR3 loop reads CASSQGGAGEQFF. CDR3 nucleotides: TGCGCCAGCAGCCAAGGAGGGGCTGGAGAGCAGTTCTTC.

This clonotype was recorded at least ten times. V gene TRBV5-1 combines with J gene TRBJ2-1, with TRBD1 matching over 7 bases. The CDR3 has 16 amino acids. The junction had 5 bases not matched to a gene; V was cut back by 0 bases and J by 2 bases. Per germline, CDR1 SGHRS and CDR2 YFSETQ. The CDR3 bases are TGCGCCAGCAGCTTGGTAGTAGGGGGCCCCTACAATGAGCAGTTCTTC. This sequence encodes CASSLVVGGPYNEQFF.

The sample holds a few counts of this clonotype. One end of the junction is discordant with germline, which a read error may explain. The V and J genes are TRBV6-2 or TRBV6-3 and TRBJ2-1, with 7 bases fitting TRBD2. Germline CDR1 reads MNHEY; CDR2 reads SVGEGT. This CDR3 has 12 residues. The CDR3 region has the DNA TGTACCAGTCGGGGGGACTACAATGAGCAGTTCTTC. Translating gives CTSRGDYNEQFF.

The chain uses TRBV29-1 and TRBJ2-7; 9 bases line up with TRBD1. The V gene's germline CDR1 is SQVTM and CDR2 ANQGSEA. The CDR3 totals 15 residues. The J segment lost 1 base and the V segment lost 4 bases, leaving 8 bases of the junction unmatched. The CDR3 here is CSVVDRGAGSYEQYF. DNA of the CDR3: TGCAGCGTTGTGGACAGGGGCGCTGGATCCTACGAGCAGTACTTC.

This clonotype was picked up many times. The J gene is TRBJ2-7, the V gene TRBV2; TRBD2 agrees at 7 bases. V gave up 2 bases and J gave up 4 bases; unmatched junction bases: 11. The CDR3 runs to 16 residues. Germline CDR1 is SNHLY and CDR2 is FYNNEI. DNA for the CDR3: TGTGCCAGCAGTGAATCAGCGGGGCGGTTCGGTTACGAGCAGTACTTC. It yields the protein CASSESAGRFGYEQYF.

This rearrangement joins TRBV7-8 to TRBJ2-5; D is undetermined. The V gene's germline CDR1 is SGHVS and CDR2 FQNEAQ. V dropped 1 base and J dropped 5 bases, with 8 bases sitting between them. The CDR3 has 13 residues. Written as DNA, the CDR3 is TGTGCCAGCAGCTTAGAAATGCTGGAGACCCAGTACTTC. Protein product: CASSLEMLETQYF. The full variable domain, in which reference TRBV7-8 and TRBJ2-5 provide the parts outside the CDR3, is GAGVSQSPRYKVAKRGQDVALRCDPISGHVSLFWYQQALGQGPEFLTYFQNEAQLDKSGLPSDRFFAERPEGSVSTLKIQRTQQEDSAVYLCASSLEMLETQYFGPGTRLLVL.

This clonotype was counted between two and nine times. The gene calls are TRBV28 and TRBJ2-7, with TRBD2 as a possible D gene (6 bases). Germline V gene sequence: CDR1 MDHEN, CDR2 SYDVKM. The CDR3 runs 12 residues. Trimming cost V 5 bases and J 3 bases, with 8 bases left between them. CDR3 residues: CASSTSNYEQYV. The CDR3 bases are TGTGCCAGCAGTACTAGCAACTACGAGCAGTACGTC.

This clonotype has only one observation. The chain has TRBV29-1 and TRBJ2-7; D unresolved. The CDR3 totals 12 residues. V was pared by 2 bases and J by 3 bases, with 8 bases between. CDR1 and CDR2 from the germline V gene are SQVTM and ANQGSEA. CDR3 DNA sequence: TGCAGCGTTGAATCTCCCTACTACGAGCAGTACTTC. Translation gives CSVESPYYEQYF.

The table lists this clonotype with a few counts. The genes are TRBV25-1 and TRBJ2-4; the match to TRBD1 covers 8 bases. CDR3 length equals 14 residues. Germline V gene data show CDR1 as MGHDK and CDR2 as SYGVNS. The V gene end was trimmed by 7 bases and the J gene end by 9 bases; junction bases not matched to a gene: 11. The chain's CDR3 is CASTGGWTGPIQYF. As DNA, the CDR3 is TGTGCCAGCACCGGGGGTTGGACAGGGCCCATTCAGTACTTC. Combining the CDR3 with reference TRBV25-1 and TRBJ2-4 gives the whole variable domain EADIYQTPRYLVIGTGKKITLECSQTMGHDKMYWYQQDPGMELHLIHYSYGVNSTEKGDLSSESTVSRIRTEHFPLTLESARPSHTSQYLCASTGGWTGPIQYFGAGTRLSVL.

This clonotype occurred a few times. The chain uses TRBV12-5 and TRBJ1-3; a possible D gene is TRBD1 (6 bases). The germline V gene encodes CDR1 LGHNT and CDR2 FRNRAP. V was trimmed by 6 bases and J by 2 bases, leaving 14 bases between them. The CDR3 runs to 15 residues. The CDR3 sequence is CASGSIGGTGNTIYF. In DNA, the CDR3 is TGTGCTAGTGGCTCGATAGGGGGAACTGGAAACACCATATATTTT.

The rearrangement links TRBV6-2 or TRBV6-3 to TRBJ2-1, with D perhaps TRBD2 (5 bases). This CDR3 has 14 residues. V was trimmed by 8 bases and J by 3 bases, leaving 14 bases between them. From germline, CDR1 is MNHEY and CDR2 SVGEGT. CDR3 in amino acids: CASRDRLFYNEQFF. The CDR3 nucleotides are TGTGCCAGCCGGGATCGTCTGTTCTACAATGAGCAGTTCTTC.